A selection of T cell receptor beta chains follows, all from one sample in a study of T cell clones after liver transplantation. Libraries were prepared by immunoSEQ multiplex PCR; TCRdb keeps only in-frame clonotypes and omits some of them. The data hold 85,000 to 110,000 clones, with about 88% observed a single time. The sample here was CD4+ T cells from blood, taken about 50 months after liver transplant. These TCRs come from a human patient who received a liver transplant. Some of the T cells may derive from the graft donor. Each CDR3 is given with its conserved first and last residue. D genes are given only for firm matches. Expanded clones are given a class, and other clones once, few, many or no size at all.

>NA|TRBJ2-6|NA|TRBV7-2|15
TGTGCCAGCAGCCCCAGCCCCTCTGGGGCCAACGTCCTGACTTTC
CASSPSPSGANVLTF
>NA|TRBJ2-5|NA|TRBV5-1|15
TGCGCCAGCAGGAGGGTGGCCAGCCCCCAAGAGACCCAGTACTTC
CASRRVASPQETQYF
>NA|TRBJ1-2|NA|TRBV6-5|14
TGTGCCAGCACCCGAGAGGGGACTAACTATGGCTACACCTTC
CASTREGTNYGYTF
>NA|TRBJ2-7|NA|TRBV5-3|14
TGTGCCAGAAGCCCGTCCGGACCCACCTACGAGCAGTACTTC
CARSPSGPTYEQYF
>once|TRBJ1-1|NA|TRBV6-5|15
TGTGCCAGCAGTTATTCCTCAAATCGGAACACTGAAGCTTTCTTT
CASSYSSNRNTEAFF
>NA|TRBJ2-2|TRBD2|TRBV11-2|15
TGTGCCAGCAGCTTAGTAGCGGGCTTCACCGGGGAGCTGTTTTTT
CASSLVAGFTGELFF
>NA|TRBJ2-7|TRBD2|TRBV5-1|15
TGCGCCAGCAGCTTGGTGGCTAGCGGGGACTACGAGCAGTACTTC
CASSLVASGDYEQYF
>NA|TRBJ2-3|NA|TRBV19|13
TGTGCCAGTAGTCCCCCTCCAGGAGATACGCAGTATTTT
CASSPPPGDTQYF
>NA|TRBJ2-7|TRBD1|TRBV7-8|15
TGTGCCAGCAGCTTAGCCGGGACAGGGTTTACCGAGCAGTACTTC
CASSLAGTGFTEQYF
>few|TRBJ2-7|TRBD2|TRBV28|15
TGTGCCAGCAGCTCGACTAGCGAATTTTCCTACGAGCAGTACTTC
CASSSTSEFSYEQYF
>NA|TRBJ2-6|NA|TRBV5-1|17
TGCGCCAGCAGCTCCGGGACCAGCCACTCTGGGGCCAACGTCCTGACTTTC
CASSSGTSHSGANVLTF
>NA|TRBJ1-1|NA|TRBV28|14
TGTGCCAGCAGTTTACGAACAGGGAACACTGAAGCTTTCTTT
CASSLRTGNTEAFF
>NA|TRBJ1-1|TRBD1|TRBV6-1|14
TGTGCCAGCAGTGCACAGGGGGCCGGCACTGAAGCTTTCTTT
CASSAQGAGTEAFF
>once|TRBJ2-7|TRBD1|TRBV14|16
TGTGCCAGCAGCCTGACCGGACAGGCTGCAACCTACGAGCAGTACTTC
CASSLTGQAATYEQYF
>once|TRBJ2-3|NA|TRBV12-5|16
TGTGCTAGTGGTTTGGTAGGTGGGGCATCCACAGATACGCAGTATTTT
CASGLVGGASTDTQYF
>NA|TRBJ1-2|NA|TRBV7-2|15
TGTGCCAGCAGCCCAGAAGGCACCGCCAACTATGGCTACACCTTC
CASSPEGTANYGYTF
>once|TRBJ2-7|TRBD1|TRBV15|15
TGTGCCACCAGCAGAGATTCGCAGGGGGCTAAGGAGCAGTACTTC
CATSRDSQGAKEQYF
>NA|TRBJ2-7|NA|TRBV18|11
TGTGCCAGCTCCTCTTCAGAAGAGCAGTACTTC
CASSSSEEQYF
>NA|TRBJ2-1|TRBD2|TRBV27|20
TGTGCCAGCAGTTCCTCTGCACCGGGACTAGCGGGTCTCCTAGGGAATGAGCAGTTCTTC
CASSSSAPGLAGLLGNEQFF
>NA|TRBJ1-4|TRBD1|TRBV25-1|14
TGTGCCAGCAGTCCCGACAGGGGGAATGAAAAACTGTTTTTT
CASSPDRGNEKLFF
>NA|TRBJ1-1|NA|TRBV5-5|13
TGTGCCAGCAGGATTAACGGGCGCGCTGAAGCTTTCTTT
CASRINGRAEAFF
>few|TRBJ2-3|NA|TRBV19|17
TGTGCCAGTAGCCGACGAGGAACTTCCACTAGCACAGATACGCAGTATTTT
CASSRRGTSTSTDTQYF
>few|TRBJ2-7|NA|TRBV27|13
TGTGCCAGCAGTTTATACCCGACCTACGAGCAGTACTTC
CASSLYPTYEQYF
>NA|TRBJ2-1|NA|TRBV19|12
TGTGCCAGTAGTCTGACTGGAATAGAGCAGTTCTTC
CASSLTGIEQFF
>NA|TRBJ2-7|TRBD2|TRBV11-2|15
TGTGCCAGCACCATTAGCGGGGTCAGCTCCTACGAGCAGTACTTC
CASTISGVSSYEQYF
>NA|TRBJ2-7|TRBD2|TRBV6-6|15
TGTGCCAGCAGTCAACTAGCGGGGGGGACCTACGAGCAGTACTTC
CASSQLAGGTYEQYF
>few|TRBJ1-2|TRBD1|TRBV28|13
TGTGCCAGCAGTAGGCCCTGGGACAGCTCTAAAACCTTC
CASSRPWDSSKTF
>NA|TRBJ2-7|NA|TRBV19|13
TGTGCCAGTAGGAGGACCGACCTCGGCGAGCAGTACTTC
CASRRTDLGEQYF
>NA|TRBJ1-2|NA|TRBV10-2|13
TGCGCCAGCAGTGGAATAGCTAACTATGGCTACACCTTC
CASSGIANYGYTF
>NA|TRBJ1-2|NA|TRBV7-3|15
TGTGCCAGCAGCTTAAGGGGTCAGGGAGTAGGAGGCTACACCTTC
CASSLRGQGVGGYTF
>NA|TRBJ2-1|TRBD2|TRBV7-9|15
TGTGCCAGCAGCTTGAGGGCTAGCGGGAGCGATGAGCAGTTCTTC
CASSLRASGSDEQFF
>few|TRBJ1-1|NA|TRBV7-2|14
TGTGCCAGCAGCTTATCCTCGGGCGTAACTGAAGCTTTCTTT
CASSLSSGVTEAFF
>NA|TRBJ2-1|TRBD1|TRBV9|16
TGTGCCAGCAGCGTAGGCCCAGGGGGCTCTGACAATGAGCAGTTCTTC
CASSVGPGGSDNEQFF
>NA|TRBJ2-7|NA|TRBV7-9|14
TGTGCCAGCAGCTTAGTCGCAGGGCCCTACGAGCAGTACTTC
CASSLVAGPYEQYF
>NA|TRBJ2-1|NA|TRBV6-1|12
TGTGCCAGCAGTTTCGCCGGGCGAAGCGGGTTCTTC
CASSFAGRSGFF
>NA|TRBJ2-2|NA|TRBV11-3|15
TGTGCCAGCAGCCGGACAGTGATAAACACCGGGGAGCTGTTTTTT
CASSRTVINTGELFF
>NA|TRBJ1-2|TRBD1|TRBV4-2|17
TGTGCCAGCAGCCAACAATCACTCAGGGACAGTTCTTATGGCTACACCTTC
CASSQQSLRDSSYGYTF
>NA|TRBJ1-1|NA|TRBV7-6|15
TGTGCCAGCAGCGCGCGGTTGGGGGTGAACACTGAAGCTTTCTTT
CASSARLGVNTEAFF
>once|TRBJ2-5|TRBD2|TRBV7-9|17
TGTGCCAGCAGCTATTACCTCGGGACTAGCGGACAAGAGACCCAGTACTTC
CASSYYLGTSGQETQYF
>NA|TRBJ2-1|TRBD2|TRBV2|15
TGTGCCAGCAGTGCCCGCTCTAGCGGATACAATGAGCAGTTCTTC
CASSARSSGYNEQFF
>NA|TRBJ2-7|NA|TRBV21-1|16
TGTGCCAGCAGCAAAGCTGAGGGACAGGGAAACAACGAGCAGTACTTC
CASSKAEGQGNNEQYF
>NA|TRBJ2-5|NA|TRBV14|14
TGTGCCAGCAGCCAAAGAACAGGAGGAGAGACCCAGTACTTC
CASSQRTGGETQYF
>NA|TRBJ2-3|TRBD2|TRBV10-1|17
TGCGCCAGCACGGCCACGGGACTAGCGGGACGCACAGATACGCAGTATTTT
CASTATGLAGRTDTQYF